This T cell receptor (beta chain) was sequenced in a study of OX40 agonist ivuxolimab in advanced cancers. The protocol was immunoSEQ multiplex PCR, while the TCRdb copy is restricted to in-frame clones and leaves out a portion. Of fewer than 25,000 clones detected, 88% appear once; the ten largest clones hold 25% to 35%. The CDR3 runs 13 residues. The germline CDR1 and CDR2 sequences are SGHVS and FQNEAQ. V shed 5 bases, J shed 7 bases, and the junction held 3 bases outside the gene matches. The material was CD4+ or CD8+ T cells sorted from blood, obtained in a trial of the OX40 agonist ivuxolimab. This sequence originates from an adult with an advanced solid tumor such as melanoma, head and neck, liver or kidney cancer. The genes are TRBV7-8 and TRBJ1-5; TRBD1 aligns across 9 bases. The chain's CDR3 is CASSLDRGQPQHF. DNA for the CDR3: TGTGCCAGCAGCCTCGACAGGGGGCAGCCCCAGCATTTT. The full variable domain, completed using reference TRBV7-8 and TRBJ1-5, is GAGVSQSPRYKVAKRGQDVALRCDPISGHVSLFWYQQALGQGPEFLTYFQNEAQLDKSGLPSDRFFAERPEGSVSTLKIQRTQQEDSAVYLCASSLDRGQPQHFGDGTRLSIL.